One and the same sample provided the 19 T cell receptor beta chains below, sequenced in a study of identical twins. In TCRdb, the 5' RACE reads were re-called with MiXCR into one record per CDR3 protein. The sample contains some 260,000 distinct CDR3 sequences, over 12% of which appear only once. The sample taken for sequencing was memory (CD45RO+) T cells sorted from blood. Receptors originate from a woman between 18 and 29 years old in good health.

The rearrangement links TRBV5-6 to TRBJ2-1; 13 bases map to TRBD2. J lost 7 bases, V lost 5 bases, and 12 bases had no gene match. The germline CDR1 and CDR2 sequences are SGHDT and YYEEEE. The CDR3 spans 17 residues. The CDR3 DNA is TGTGCCAGCAGTTATGGACTAGCGGGAGCCCAACGGAATGAGCAGTTCTTC. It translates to CASSYGLAGAQRNEQFF.

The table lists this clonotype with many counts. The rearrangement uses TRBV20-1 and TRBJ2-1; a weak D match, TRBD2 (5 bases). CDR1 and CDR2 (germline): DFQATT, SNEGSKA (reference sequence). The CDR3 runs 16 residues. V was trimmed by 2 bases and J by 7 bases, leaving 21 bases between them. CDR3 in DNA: TGCAGTGCTAGACCGTGGACTGCGAGAGGCCAAAATGAGCAGTTCTTC. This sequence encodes CSARPWTARGQNEQFF.

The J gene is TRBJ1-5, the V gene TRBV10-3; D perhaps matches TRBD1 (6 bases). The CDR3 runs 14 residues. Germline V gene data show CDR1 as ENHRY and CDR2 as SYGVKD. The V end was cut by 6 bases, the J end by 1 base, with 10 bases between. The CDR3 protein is CAISLDSSNQPQHF. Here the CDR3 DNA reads TGTGCCATCAGCCTGGACAGCAGCAATCAGCCCCAGCATTTT.

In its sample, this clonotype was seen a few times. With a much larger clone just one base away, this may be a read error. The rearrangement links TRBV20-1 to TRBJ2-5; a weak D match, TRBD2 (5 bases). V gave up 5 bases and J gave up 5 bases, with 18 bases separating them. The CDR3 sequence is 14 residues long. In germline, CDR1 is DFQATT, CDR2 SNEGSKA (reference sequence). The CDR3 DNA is TGCAGTGCTCCGAAGGGTTACCGAGGGGAGACCCAGTACTTC. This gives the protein CSAPKGYRGETQYF.

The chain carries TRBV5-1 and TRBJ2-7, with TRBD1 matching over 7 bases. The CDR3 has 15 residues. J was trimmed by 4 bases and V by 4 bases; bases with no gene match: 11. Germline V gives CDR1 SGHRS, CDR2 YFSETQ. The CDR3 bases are TGCGCCAGCAGCCCCTTCGACAGGGATCGATACGAGCAGTACTTC. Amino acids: CASSPFDRDRYEQYF.

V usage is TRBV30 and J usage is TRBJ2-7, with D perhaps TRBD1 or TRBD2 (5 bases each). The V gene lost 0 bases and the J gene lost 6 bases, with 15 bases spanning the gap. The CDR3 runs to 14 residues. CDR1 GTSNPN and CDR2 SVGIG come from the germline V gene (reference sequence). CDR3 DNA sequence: TGTGCCTGGAGTGTGGGTGGGACCCAGGTCGAGCAGTACTTC. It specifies CAWSVGGTQVEQYF. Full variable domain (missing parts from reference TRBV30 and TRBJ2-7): SQTIHQWPATLVQPVGSPLSLECTVEGTSNPNLYWYRQAAGRGLQLLFYSVGIGQISSEVPQNLSASRPQDRQFILSSKKLLLSDSGFYLCAWSVGGTQVEQYFGPGTRLTVT.

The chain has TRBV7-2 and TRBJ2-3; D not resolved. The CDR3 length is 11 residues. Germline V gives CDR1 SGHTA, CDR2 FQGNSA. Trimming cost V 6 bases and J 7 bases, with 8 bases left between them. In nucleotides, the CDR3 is TGTGCCAGCAGTCTCCTAAATACGCAGTATTTT. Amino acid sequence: CASSLLNTQYF.

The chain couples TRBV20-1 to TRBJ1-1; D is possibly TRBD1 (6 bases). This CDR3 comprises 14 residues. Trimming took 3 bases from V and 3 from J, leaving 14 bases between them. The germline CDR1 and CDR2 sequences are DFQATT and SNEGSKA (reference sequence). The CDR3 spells CSARPGGGHTEAFF. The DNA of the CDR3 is TGCAGTGCTAGGCCCGGAGGGGGGCACACTGAAGCTTTCTTT.

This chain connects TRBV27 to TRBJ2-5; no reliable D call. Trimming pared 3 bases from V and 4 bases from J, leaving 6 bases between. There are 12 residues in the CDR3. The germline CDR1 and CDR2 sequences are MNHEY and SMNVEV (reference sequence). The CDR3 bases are TGTGCCAGCAGTTTTTTTGGAGAGACCCAGTACTTC. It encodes CASSFFGETQYF.

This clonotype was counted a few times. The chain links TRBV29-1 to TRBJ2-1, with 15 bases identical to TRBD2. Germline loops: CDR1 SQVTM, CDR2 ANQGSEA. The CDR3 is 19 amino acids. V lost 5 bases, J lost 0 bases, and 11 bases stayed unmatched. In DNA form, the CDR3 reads TGCAGCGTTTTCGGACTAGCGGGGGGGTCCCACAACTCCTACAATGAGCAGTTCTTC. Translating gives CSVFGLAGGSHNSYNEQFF.

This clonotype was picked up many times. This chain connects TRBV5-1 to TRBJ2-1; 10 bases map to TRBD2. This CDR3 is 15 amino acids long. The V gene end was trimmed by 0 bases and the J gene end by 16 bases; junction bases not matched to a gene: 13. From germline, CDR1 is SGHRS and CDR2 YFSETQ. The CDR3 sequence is CASSLDPASGGNYFF. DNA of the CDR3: TGCGCCAGCAGCTTGGATCCCGCTAGCGGGGGAAATTATTTCTTC.

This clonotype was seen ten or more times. DNA of the CDR3: TGTGCCAGCAGCTTCCAATATCGGGGGTTAGAGACCCAGTACTTC. Amino acid sequence: CASSFQYRGLETQYF. The rearrangement links TRBV7-6 to TRBJ2-5, with D possibly matching TRBD2 (6 bases). V dropped 3 bases and J dropped 4 bases, with 15 bases sitting between them. The germline CDR1 and CDR2 sequences are SGHVS and FNYEAQ. This CDR3 comprises 15 residues.

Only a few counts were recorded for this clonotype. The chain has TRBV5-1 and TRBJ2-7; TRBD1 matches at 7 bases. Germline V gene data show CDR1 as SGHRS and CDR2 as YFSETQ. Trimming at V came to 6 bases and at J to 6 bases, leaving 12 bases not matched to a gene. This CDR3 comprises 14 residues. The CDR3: CASNADRAMSEQYF. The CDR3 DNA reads TGCGCCAGCAACGCCGACAGGGCAATGAGCGAGCAGTACTTC.

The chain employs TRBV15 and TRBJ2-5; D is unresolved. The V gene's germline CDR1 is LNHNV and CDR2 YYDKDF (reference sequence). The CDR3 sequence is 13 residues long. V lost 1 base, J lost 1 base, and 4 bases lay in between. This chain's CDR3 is CATSRAPQETQYF. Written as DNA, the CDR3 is TGTGCCACCAGCAGAGCGCCCCAAGAGACCCAGTACTTC.

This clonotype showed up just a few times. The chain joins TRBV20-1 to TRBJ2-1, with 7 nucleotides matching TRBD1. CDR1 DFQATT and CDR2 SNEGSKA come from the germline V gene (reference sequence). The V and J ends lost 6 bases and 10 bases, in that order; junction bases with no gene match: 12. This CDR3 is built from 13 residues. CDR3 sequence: CSAQPDRVGEQFF. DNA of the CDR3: TGCAGTGCCCAGCCAGACAGGGTGGGCGAGCAGTTCTTC.

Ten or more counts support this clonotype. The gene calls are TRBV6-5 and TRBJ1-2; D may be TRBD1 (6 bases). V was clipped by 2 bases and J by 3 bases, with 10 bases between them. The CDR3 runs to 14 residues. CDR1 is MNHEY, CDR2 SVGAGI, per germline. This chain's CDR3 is CASSYGQGHYGYTF. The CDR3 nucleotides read TGTGCCAGCAGTTACGGGCAGGGGCACTATGGCTACACCTTC.

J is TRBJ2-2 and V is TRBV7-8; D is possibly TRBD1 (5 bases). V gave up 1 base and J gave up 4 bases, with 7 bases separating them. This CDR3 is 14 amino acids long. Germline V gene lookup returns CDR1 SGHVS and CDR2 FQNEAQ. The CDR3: CASSLGRATGELFF. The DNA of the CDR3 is TGTGCCAGCAGCTTAGGCAGGGCCACCGGGGAGCTGTTTTTT.

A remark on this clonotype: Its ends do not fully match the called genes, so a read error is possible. CDR3 sequence (DNA): TGCAGCGTTGCGAAGACCGGGGAGCTGTTTTTT. Its protein product is CSVAKTGELFF. The V and J genes are TRBV29-1 and TRBJ2-2; D is undetermined. Per germline, CDR1 SQVTM and CDR2 ANQGSEA. The CDR3 length is 11 residues.

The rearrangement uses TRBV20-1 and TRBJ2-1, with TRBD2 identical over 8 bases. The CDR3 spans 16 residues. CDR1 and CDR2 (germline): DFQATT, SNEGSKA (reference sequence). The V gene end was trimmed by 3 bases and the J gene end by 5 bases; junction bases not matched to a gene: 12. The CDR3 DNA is TGCAGTGCTAGTTTTGCGGGAGGACACCGCCACAATGAGCAGTTCTTC. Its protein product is CSASFAGGHRHNEQFF.